The source of this TCR beta chain is a study of neoadjuvant anti-PD-1 for oral cavity cancer. V lost 0 bases to trimming and J lost 7 bases; unmatched junction nucleotides: 6. CDR3 length: 14 residues. Germline CDR1 SGHTS, CDR2 YDEGEE. The table came from immunoSEQ multiplex PCR; TCRdb's copy has only in-frame clones and leaves some out. The table records about 10,000 clones, 61% of them present only once. This clone is a singleton in its sample. This sample's time point: after neoadjuvant nivolumab, at surgical resection. The TCR sequence derives from a person aged 35-79 years with oral cavity squamous cell carcinoma. V usage is TRBV5-8 and J usage is TRBJ1-2; TRBD1 matches 7 bases. The source material was PBMCs, sampled after nivolumab (anti-PD-1) treatment. CDR3 in amino acids: CASSLEQGVGGYTF. The DNA for the CDR3 is TGTGCCAGCAGCTTGGAGCAGGGGGTGGGTGGCTACACCTTC.